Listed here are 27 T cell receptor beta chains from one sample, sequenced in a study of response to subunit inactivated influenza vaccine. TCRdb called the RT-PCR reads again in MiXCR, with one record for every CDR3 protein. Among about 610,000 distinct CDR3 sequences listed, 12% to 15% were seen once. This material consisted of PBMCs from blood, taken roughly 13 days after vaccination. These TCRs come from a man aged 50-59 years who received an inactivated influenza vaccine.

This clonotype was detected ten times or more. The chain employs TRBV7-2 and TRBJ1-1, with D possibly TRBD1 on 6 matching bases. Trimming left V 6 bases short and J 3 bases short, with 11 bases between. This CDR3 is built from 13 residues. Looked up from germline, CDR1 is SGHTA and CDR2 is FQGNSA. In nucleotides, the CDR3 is TGTGCCAGCAGTACAGGGACCTACACTGAAGCTTTCTTT. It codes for CASSTGTYTEAFF. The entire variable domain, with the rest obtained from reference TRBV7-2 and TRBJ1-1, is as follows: GAGVSQSPSNKVTEKGKDVELRCDPISGHTALYWYRQSLGQGLEFLIYFQGNSAPDKSGLPSDRFSAERTGGSVSTLTIQRTQQEDSAVYLCASSTGTYTEAFFGQGTRLTVV.

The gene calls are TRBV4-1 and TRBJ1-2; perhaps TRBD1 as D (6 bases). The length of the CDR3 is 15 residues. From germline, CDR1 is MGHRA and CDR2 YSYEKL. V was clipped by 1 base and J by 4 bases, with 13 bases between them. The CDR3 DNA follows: TGCGCCAGCAGCCAAGGGCCCGGGGGCGCCTATGGCTACACCTTC. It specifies CASSQGPGGAYGYTF.

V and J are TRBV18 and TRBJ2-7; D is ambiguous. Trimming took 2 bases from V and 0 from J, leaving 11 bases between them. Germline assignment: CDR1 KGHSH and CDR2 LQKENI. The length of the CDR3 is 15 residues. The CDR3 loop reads CASSPFLDSSYEQYF. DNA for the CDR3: TGTGCCAGCTCACCATTCCTGGATAGCTCCTACGAGCAGTACTTC.

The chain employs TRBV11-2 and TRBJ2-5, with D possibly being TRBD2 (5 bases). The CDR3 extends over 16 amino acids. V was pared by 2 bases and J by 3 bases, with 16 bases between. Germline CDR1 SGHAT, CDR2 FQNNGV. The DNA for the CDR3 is TGTGCCAGCAGCTTAACTTTTGCGGGCAGAAAAGAGACCCAGTACTTC. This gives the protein CASSLTFAGRKETQYF. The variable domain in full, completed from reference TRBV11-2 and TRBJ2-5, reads EAGVAQSPRYKIIEKRQSVAFWCNPISGHATLYWYQQILGQGPKLLIQFQNNGVVDDSQLPKDRFSAERLKGVDSTLKIQPAKLEDSAVYLCASSLTFAGRKETQYFGPGTRLLVL.

The CDR3 here is CASSGQGNTKQYF. The CDR3 DNA is TGTGCCAGCAGTGGACAGGGAAATACGAAGCAGTACTTC. This chain uses TRBV2 with TRBJ2-7; 7 nucleotides agree with TRBD1. J gave up 8 bases and V 4 bases, and 8 bases lay outside the gene matches. This CDR3 has 13 residues. Germline V gene lookup returns CDR1 SNHLY and CDR2 FYNNEI. Together with reference TRBV2 and TRBJ2-7, the CDR3 gives the full variable domain: EPEVTQTPSHQVTQMGQEVILRCVPISNHLYFYWYRQILGQKVEFLVSFYNNEISEKSEIFDDQFSVERPDGSNFTLKIRSTKLEDSAMYFCASSGQGNTKQYFGPGTRLTVT.

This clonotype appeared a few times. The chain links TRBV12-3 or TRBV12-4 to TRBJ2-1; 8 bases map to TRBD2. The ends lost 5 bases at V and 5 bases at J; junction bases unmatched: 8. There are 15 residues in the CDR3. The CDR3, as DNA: TGTGCCAGCAGTCCCCAAGGACTAGCAAACAATGAGCAGTTCTTC. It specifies CASSPQGLANNEQFF.

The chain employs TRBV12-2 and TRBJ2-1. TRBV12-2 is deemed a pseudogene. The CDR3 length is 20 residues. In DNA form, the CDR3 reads TGTGCAAGTCGCTTACGACCTGCTGCTGCGAGACAAAGCTCCTACAATGAGCAGTTCTTC. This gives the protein CASRLRPAAARQSSYNEQFF.

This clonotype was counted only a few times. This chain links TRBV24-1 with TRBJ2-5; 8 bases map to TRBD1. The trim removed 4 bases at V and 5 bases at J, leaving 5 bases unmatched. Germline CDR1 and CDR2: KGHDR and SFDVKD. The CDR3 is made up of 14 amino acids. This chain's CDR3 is CATSEDRDGETQYF. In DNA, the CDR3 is TGTGCCACCAGTGAGGACAGGGATGGCGAGACCCAGTACTTC.

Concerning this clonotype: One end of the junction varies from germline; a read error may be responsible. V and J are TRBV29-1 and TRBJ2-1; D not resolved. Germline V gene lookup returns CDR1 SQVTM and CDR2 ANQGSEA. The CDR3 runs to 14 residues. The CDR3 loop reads CIVASSARNNEQFF. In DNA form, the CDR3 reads TGCATCGTTGCCTCCAGCGCCAGGAACAATGAGCAGTTCTTC.

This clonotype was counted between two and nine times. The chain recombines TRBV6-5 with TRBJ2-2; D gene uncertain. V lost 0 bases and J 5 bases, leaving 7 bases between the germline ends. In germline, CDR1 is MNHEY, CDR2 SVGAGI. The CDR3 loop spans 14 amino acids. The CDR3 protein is CASSYSQTTGELFF. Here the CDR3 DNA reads TGTGCCAGCAGTTACTCACAGACAACCGGGGAGCTGTTTTTT.

CDR3 region: CASSVSGSGSGSYNEQFF. The CDR3 nucleotides read TGTGCCAGCAGCGTATCCGGTAGCGGGAGCGGGTCCTACAATGAGCAGTTCTTC. V gene TRBV9 combines with J gene TRBJ2-1, with TRBD2 matching over 9 bases. J lost 1 base, V lost 1 base, and 9 bases had no gene match. The germline CDR1 and CDR2 sequences are SGDLS and YYNGEE. CDR3 length: 18 amino acids.

The CDR3 bases are TGTGCCAGCAGTTACTCGAGCAGGGGCTCCTACGAGCAGTACTTC. This sequence encodes CASSYSSRGSYEQYF. This sequence joins TRBV6-5 and TRBJ2-7; tentative D call: TRBD1 (6 bases). Per the germline V gene, CDR1 is MNHEY and CDR2 is SVGAGI. V lost 0 bases and J lost 0, with 9 bases in between. This CDR3 region has 15 residues.

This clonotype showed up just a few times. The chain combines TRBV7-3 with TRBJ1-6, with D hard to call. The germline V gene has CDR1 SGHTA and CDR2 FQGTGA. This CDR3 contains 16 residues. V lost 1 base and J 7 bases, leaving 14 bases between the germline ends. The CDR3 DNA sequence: TGTGCCAGCAGCTTAAACGGTCTCCGCTCGAATTCACCCCTCCACTTT. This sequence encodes CASSLNGLRSNSPLHF.

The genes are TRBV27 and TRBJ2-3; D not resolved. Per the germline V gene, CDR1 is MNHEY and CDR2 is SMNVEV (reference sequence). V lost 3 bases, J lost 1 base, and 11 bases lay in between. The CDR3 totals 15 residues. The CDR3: CASSFSLRGTDTQYF. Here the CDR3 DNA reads TGTGCCAGCAGTTTTTCGCTTAGAGGCACAGATACGCAGTATTTT.

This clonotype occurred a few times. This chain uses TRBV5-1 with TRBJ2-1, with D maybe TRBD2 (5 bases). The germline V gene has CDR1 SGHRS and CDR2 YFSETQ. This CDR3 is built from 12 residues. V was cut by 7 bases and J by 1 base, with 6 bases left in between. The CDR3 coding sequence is TGCGCCAGCCGACTATCCTACAATGAGCAGTTCTTC. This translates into CASRLSYNEQFF.

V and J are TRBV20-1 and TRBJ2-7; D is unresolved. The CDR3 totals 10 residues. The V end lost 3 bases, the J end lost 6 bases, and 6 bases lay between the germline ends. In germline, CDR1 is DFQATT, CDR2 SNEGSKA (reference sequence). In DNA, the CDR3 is TGCAGTGCTAGTGTCCCCGAGCAGTACTTC. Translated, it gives CSASVPEQYF.

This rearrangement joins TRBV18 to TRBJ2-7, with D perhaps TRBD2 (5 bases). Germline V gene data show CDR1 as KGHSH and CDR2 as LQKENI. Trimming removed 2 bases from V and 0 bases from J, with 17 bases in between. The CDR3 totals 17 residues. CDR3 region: CASSPGVVVANSYEQYF. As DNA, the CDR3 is TGTGCCAGCTCACCAGGTGTTGTAGTAGCGAACTCCTACGAGCAGTACTTC.

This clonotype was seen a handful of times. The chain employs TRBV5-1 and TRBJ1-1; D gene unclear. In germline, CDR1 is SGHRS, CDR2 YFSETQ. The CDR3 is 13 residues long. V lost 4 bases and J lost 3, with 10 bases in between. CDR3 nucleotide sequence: TGCGCCAGCAGCCCTAGTTCGGACACTGAAGCTTTCTTT. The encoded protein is CASSPSSDTEAFF.

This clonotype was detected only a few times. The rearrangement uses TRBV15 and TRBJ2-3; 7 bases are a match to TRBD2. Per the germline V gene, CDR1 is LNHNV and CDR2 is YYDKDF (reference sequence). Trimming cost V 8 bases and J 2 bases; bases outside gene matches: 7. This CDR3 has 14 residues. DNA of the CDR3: TGTGCCACCCCTGGGACTACAACCACAGATACGCAGTATTTT. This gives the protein CATPGTTTTDTQYF.

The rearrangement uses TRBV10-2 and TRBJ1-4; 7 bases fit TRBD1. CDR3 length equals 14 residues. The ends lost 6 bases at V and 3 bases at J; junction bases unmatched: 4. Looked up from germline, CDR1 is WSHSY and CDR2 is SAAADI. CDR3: CASSGTAPNEKLFF. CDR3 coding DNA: TGCGCCAGCAGCGGGACAGCCCCTAATGAAAAACTGTTTTTT.

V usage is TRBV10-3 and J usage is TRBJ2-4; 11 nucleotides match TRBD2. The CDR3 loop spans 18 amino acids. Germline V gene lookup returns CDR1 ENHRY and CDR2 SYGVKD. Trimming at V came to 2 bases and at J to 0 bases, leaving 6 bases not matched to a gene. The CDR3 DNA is TGTGCCATCAGTGAGACTAGCGGGAGACTACTAGCCAAAAACATTCAGTACTTC. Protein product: CAISETSGRLLAKNIQYF.

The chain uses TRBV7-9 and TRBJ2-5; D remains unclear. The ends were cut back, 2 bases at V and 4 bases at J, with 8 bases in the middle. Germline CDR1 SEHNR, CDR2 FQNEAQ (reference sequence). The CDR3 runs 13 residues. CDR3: CASSLFRVETQYF. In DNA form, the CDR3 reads TGTGCCAGCAGCTTATTTAGGGTAGAGACCCAGTACTTC.

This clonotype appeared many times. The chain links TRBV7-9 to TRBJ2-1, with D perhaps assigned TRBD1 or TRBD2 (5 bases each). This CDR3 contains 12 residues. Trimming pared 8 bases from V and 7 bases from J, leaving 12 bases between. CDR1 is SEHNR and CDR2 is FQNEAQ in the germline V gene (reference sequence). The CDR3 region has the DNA TGTGCCAGCTGCCTTTGGGGGAATGAGCAGTTCTTC. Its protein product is CASCLWGNEQFF.

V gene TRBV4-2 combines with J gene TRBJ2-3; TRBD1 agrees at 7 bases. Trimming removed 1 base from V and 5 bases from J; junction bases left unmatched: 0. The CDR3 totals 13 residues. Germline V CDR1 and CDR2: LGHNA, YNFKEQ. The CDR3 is CASSQGQGDTQYF. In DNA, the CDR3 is TGTGCCAGCAGCCAAGGACAGGGAGATACGCAGTATTTT.

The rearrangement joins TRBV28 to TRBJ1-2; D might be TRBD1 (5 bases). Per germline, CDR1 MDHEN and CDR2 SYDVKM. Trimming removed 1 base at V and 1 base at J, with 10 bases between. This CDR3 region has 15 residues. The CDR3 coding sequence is TGTGCCAGCAGTTTATCTGGGGACCTTAACTATGGCTACACCTTC. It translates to CASSLSGDLNYGYTF.

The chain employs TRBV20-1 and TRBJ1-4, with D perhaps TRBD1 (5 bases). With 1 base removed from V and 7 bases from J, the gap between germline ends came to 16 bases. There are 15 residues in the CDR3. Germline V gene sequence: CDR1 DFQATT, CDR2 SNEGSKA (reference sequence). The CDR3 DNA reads TGCAGTGCTAGAGCGGGGCAGGGTTTGGTTGAAAAACTGTTTTTT. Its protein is CSARAGQGLVEKLFF.

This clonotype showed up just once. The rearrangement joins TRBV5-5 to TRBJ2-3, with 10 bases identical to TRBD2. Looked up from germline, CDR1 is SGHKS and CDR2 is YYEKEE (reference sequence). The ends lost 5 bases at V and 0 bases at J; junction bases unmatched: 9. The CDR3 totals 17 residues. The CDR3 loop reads CASRRSLAGASTDTQYF. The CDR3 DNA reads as TGTGCCAGCAGGCGGAGTCTAGCGGGGGCTAGCACAGATACGCAGTATTTT.